Sequencing of this T cell receptor (beta chain) was carried out in a study of CD8 T cells in ankylosing spondylitis. In germline, CDR1 is SEHNR, CDR2 FQNEAQ (reference sequence). The CDR3 is 16 residues long. Germline trimming cut 5 bases from V and 6 bases from J; bases unmatched to any gene: 13. As the method for making TCR beta libraries, quantitative 5'-RACE with molecular barcodes was used. Each CDR3 protein gets one entry after TCRdb re-called the 5' RACE reads with MiXCR. The sample lists approximately 150,000 distinct CDR3 sequences, 9.8% occurring once. In the case of this clonotype: Its antigen is as yet unknown.

The study, taken as a whole, reports: Seemingly characteristic of ankylosing spondylitis blood was a TCR beta motif consisting of about 8 highly homologous variants. Relatively rare in peripheral blood, disease-linked clones were also CD8+.

The source of this sequence is a female donor with ankylosing spondylitis or in good health (not recorded which). The chain links TRBV7-9 to TRBJ2-1; TRBD2 matches 7 bases. Sequenced: blood, either unsorted or a sorted T cell fraction (not recorded which). For the CDR3, the DNA is TGTGCCAGCAGCCCGGATGTGGGAGGGTTGGTCAATGAGCAGTTCTTC. Its protein product is CASSPDVGGLVNEQFF.